This T cell receptor beta chain derives from a study of Ad26.COV2.S vaccination and SARS-CoV-2 variants. Assay used: immunoSEQ multiplex PCR; TCRdb lists only in-frame clones, some missing. The sample shows 97,000 or so clones, around three quarters of them seen only once. Details on this clone: Its antigen is unidentified.

Study outcomes and limitations: Comparable non-spike TCR breadth was observed in vaccine and placebo recipients.

Germline CDR1 is SGHDT and CDR2 is YYEEEE. The CDR3 has 16 amino acids. V was pared by 4 bases and J by 5 bases, with 11 bases of the junction left unmatched. The source is a human donor who had recovered from COVID-19. Sequences were derived from peripheral blood, sampled after recovery from COVID-19. This chain links TRBV5-6 with TRBJ2-3; TRBD1 agrees at 9 bases. Written as DNA, the CDR3 is TGTGCCAGCAGCGACCAACAGGGGGCCGGAGGAGATACGCAGTATTTT. Protein product: CASSDQQGAGGDTQYF.